The text below deals with one T cell receptor beta chain. This entry belongs to a study of blood T cell repertoires in COVID-19. In the study overall: The United States, Italy and Spain provided the acute and convalescent COVID-19 samples. PBMCs, B-cell-depleted T cells, or T cells were the source of the cDNA or gDNA that made up the material.

Repertoires were generated with immunoSEQ multiplex PCR, while TCRdb's copy carries only in-frame clones and drops some. The sample shows 100,000 to 150,000 clones, roughly 80% of them seen only once. The specimen sequenced was peripheral blood. This clonotype originated in a human donor in a cohort sampled during active COVID-19.

The DNA of the CDR3 is TGTGCCAGCAGCTTAGCGTCACAGGTCCTGCAGTACTTC. Protein sequence: CASSLASQVLQYF. The rearrangement joins TRBV7-9 to TRBJ2-7, with a possible D match to TRBD1 (5 bases). Germline CDR1 reads SEHNR; CDR2 reads FQNEAQ (reference sequence). CDR3 length equals 13 residues. V was shortened by 0 bases and J by 9 bases, with 12 bases between the two germline ends.